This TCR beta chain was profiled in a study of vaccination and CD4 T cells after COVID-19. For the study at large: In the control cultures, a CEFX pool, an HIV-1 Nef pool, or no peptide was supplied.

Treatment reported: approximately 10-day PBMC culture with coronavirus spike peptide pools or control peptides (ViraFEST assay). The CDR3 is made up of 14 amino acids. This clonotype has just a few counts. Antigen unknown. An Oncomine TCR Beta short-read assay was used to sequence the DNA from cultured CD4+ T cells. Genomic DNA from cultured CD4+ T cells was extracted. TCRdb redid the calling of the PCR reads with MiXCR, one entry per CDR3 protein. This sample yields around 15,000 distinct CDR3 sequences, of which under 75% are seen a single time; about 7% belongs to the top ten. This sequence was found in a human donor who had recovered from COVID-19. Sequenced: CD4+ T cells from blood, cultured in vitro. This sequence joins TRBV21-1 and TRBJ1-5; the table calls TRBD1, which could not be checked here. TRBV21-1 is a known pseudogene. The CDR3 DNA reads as TGTGCCAGCAGCGAACAGGGAGAGGGGCAGCCCCAGCATTTT. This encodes CASSEQGEGQPQHF.